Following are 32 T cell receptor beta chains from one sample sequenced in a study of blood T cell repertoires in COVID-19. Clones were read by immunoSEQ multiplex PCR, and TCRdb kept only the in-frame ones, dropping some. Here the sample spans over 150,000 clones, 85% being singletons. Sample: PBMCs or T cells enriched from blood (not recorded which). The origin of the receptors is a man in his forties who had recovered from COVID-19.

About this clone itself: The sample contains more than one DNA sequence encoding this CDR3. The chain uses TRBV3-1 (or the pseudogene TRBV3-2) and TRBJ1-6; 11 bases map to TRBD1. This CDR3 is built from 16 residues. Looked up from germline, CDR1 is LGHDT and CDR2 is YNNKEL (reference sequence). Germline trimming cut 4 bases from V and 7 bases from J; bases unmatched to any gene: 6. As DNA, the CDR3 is TGTGCCAGCAGCCGCGGACAGGGGGCAAAGAATTCACCCCTCCACTTT. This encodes CASSRGQGAKNSPLHF.

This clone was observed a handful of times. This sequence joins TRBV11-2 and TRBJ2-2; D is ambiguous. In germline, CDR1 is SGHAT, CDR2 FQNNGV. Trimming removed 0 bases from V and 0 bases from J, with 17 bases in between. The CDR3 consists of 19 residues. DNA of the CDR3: TGTGCCAGCAGCTTAGATTGGGTGGAGAGTCTAACGAACACCGGGGAGCTGTTTTTT. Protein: CASSLDWVESLTNTGELFF.

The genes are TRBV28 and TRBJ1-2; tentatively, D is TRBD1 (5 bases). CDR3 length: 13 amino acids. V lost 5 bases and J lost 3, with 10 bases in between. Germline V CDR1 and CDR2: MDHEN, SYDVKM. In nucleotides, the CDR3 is TGTGCCAGCAGTCAGGTCAGGGACTATGGCTACACCTTC. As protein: CASSQVRDYGYTF.

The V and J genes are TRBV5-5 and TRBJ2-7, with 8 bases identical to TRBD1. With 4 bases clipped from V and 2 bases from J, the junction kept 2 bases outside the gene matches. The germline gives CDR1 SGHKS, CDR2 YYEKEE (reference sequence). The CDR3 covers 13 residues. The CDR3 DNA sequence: TGTGCCAGCAGCATGACAGGGGCCTACGAGCAGTACTTC. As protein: CASSMTGAYEQYF. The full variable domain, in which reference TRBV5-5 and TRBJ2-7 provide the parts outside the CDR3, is DAGVTQSPTHLIKTRGQQVTLRCSPISGHKSVSWYQQVLGQGPQFIFQYYEKEERGRGNFPDRFSARQFPNYSSELNVNALLLGDSALYLCASSMTGAYEQYFGPGTRLTVT.

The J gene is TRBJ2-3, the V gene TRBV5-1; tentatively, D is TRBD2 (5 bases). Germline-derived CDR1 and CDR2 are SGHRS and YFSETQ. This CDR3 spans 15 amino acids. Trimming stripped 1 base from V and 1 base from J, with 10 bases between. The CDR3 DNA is TGCGCCAGCAGCTTGAGCCTAGCCGGCACAGATACGCAGTATTTT. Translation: CASSLSLAGTDTQYF.

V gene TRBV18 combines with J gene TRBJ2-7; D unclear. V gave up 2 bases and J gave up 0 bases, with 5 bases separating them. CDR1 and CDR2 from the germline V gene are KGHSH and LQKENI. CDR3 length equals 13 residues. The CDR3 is CASSPTNSYEQYF. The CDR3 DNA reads TGTGCCAGCTCACCAACAAACTCCTACGAGCAGTACTTC.

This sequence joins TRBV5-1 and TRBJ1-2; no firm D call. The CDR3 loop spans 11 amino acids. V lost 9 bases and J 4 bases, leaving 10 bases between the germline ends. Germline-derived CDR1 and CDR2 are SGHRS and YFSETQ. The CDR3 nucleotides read TGCGCCATCCTGTACAGCTATGGCTACACCTTC. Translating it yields CAILYSYGYTF.

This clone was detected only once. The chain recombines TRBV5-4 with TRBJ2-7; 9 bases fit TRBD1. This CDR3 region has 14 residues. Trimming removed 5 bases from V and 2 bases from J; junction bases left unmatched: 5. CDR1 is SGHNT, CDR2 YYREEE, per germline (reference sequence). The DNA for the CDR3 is TGTGCCAGCAGACCCGGGACAGGGCCCTACGAGCAGTACTTC. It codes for CASRPGTGPYEQYF.

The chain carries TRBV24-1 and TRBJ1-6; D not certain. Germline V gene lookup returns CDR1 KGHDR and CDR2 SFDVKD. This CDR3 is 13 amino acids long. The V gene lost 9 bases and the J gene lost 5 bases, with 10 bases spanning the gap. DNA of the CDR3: TGTGCCACCCAACGGGTACATAATTCACCCCTCCACTTT. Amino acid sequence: CATQRVHNSPLHF.

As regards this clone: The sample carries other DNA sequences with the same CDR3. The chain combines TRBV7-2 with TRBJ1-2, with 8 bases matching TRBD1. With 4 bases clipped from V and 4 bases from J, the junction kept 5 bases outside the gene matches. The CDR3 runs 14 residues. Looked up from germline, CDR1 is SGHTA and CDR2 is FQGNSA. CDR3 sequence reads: CASSSSGGSYGYTF. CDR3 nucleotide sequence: TGTGCCAGCAGCTCATCAGGGGGCAGCTATGGCTACACCTTC.

The CDR3 sequence is CATRGTSGADSYNEQFF. DNA of the CDR3: TGTGCCACCAGGGGGACTAGCGGGGCCGACTCCTACAATGAGCAGTTCTTC. The chain couples TRBV24-1 to TRBJ2-1; 13 bases are shared with TRBD2. Germline loops: CDR1 KGHDR, CDR2 SFDVKD. J lost 0 bases, V lost 7 bases, and 5 bases had no gene match. The CDR3 runs to 17 residues.

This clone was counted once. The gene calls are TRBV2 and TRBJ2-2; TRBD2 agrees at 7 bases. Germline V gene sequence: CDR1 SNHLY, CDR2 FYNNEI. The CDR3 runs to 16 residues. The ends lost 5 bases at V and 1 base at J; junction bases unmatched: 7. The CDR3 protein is CASSPKAGRNTGELFF. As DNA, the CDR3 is TGTGCCAGCAGTCCAAAAGCGGGACGGAACACCGGGGAGCTGTTTTTT.

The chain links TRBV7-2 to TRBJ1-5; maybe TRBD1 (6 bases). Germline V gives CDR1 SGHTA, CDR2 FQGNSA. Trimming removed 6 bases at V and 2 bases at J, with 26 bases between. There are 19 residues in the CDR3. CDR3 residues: CASRPGWGPGRSGNQPQHF. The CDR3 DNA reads TGTGCCAGCAGACCAGGGTGGGGGCCGGGGCGAAGTGGCAATCAGCCCCAGCATTTT.

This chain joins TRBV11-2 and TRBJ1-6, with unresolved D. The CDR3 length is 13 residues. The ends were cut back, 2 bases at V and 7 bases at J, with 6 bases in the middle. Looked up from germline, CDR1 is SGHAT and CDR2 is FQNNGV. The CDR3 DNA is TGTGCCAGCAGCTTACAGGCAAATTCACCCCTCCACTTT. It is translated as CASSLQANSPLHF.

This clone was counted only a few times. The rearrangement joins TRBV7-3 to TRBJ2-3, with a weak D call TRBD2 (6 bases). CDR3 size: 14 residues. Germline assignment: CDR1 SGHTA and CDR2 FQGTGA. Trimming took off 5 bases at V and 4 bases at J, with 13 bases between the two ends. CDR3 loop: CASSLREPPDTQYF. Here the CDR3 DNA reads TGTGCCAGCAGCCTCCGGGAGCCCCCAGATACGCAGTATTTT. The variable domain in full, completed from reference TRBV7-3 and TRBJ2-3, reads GAGVSQTPSNKVTEKGKYVELRCDPISGHTALYWYRQSLGQGPEFLIYFQGTGAADDSGLPNDRFFAVRPEGSVSTLKIQRTERGDSAVYLCASSLREPPDTQYFGPGTRLTVL.

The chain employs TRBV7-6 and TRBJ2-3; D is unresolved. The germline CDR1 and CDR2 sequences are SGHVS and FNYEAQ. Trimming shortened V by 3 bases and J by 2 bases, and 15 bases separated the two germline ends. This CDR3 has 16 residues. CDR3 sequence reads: CASSLGQLLSTDTQYF. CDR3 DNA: TGTGCCAGCAGCTTGGGCCAGCTCCTTTCCACAGATACGCAGTATTTT.

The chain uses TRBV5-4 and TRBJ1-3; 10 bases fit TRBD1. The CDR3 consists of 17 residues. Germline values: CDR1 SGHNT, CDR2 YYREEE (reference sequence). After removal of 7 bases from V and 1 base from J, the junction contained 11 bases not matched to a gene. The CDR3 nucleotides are TGTGCCAGCTCACTAACCGGACAGGGGGTTTCTGGAAACACCATATATTTT. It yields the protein CASSLTGQGVSGNTIYF.

As DNA, the CDR3 is TGCGCCAGCAGCTCCAGGGCGTCGGAGACTGAAGCTTTCTTT. Its translation is CASSSRASETEAFF. The chain has TRBV5-1 and TRBJ1-1; a possible D gene is TRBD1 (5 bases). V lost 3 bases and J 5 bases, leaving 14 bases between the germline ends. CDR3 length: 14 residues. Per the germline V gene, CDR1 is SGHRS and CDR2 is YFSETQ.

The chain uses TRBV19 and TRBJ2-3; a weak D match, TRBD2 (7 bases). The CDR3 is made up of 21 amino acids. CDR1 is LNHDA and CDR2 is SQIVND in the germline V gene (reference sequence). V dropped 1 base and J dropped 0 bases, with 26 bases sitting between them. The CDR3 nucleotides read TGTGCCAGTAGTATAGTCCTCCATGGCGGGGGCGCGACCTCTAGCACAGATACGCAGTATTTT. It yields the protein CASSIVLHGGGATSSTDTQYF.

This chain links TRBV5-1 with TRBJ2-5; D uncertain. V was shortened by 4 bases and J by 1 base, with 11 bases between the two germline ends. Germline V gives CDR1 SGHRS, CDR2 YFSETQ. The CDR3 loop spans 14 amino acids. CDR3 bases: TGCGCCAGCAGCACCCCGACGGGCCAAGAGACCCAGTACTTC. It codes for CASSTPTGQETQYF.

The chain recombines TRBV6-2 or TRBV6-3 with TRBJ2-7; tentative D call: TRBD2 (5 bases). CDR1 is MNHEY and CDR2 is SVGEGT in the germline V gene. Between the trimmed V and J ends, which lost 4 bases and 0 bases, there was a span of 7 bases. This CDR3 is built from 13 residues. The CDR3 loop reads CASSFGLSYEQYF. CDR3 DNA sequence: TGTGCCAGCAGTTTTGGACTCTCCTACGAGCAGTACTTC.

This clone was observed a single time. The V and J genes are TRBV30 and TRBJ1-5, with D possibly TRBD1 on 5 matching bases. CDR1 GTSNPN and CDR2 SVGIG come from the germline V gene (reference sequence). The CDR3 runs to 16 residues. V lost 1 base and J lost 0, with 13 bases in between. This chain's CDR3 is CAWSEEGRGSNQPQHF. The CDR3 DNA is TGTGCCTGGAGTGAGGAGGGAAGGGGTAGCAATCAGCCCCAGCATTTT.

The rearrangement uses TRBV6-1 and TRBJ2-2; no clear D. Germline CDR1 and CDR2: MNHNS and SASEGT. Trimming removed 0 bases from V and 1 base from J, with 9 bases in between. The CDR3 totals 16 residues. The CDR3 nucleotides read TGTGCCAGCAGTGAAGCGCGGCATAAGAACACCGGGGAGCTGTTTTTT. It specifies CASSEARHKNTGELFF.

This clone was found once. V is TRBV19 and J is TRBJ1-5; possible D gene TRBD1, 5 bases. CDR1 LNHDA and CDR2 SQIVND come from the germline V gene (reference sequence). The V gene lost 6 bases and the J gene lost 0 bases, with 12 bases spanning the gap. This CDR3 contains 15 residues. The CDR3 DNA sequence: TGTGCCAGTAGCCAGGACGGACATAGCAATCAGCCCCAGCATTTT. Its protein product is CASSQDGHSNQPQHF.

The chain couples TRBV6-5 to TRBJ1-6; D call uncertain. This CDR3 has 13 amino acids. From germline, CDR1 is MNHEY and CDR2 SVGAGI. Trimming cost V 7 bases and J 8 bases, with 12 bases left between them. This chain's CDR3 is CASTTIRDSPLHF. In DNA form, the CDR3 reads TGTGCCAGCACCACCATAAGAGATTCACCCCTCCACTTT.

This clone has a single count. The CDR3 DNA reads as TGTGCCAGCAGTTACAGTGCTTACTCTGGAAACACCATATATTTT. Amino acid sequence: CASSYSAYSGNTIYF. The gene calls are TRBV11-2 and TRBJ1-3; D remains unclear. V shed 6 bases and J shed 0 bases, with 12 bases lying between them. The V gene's germline CDR1 is SGHAT and CDR2 FQNNGV. The CDR3 length is 15 residues.

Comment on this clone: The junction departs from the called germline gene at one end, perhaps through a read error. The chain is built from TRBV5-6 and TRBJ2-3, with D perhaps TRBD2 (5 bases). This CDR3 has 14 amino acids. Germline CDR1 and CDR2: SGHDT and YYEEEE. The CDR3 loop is CASSLSGDTYTQYF. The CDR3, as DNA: TGTGCCAGCAGCTTGAGCGGCGACACATATACGCAGTATTTT.

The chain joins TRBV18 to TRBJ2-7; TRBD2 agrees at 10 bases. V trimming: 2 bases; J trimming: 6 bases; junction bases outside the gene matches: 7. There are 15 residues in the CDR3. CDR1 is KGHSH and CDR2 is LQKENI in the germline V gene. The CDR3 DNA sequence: TGTGCCAGCTCACCAATCGGGACTAGCGACGTCGAGCAGTACTTC. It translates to CASSPIGTSDVEQYF.

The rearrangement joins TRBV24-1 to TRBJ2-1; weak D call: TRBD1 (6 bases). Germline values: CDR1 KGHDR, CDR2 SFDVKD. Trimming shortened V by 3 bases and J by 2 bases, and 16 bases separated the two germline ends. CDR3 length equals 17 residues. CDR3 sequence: CATSDRELQGPYNEQFF. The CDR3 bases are TGTGCCACCAGTGATCGGGAATTGCAGGGGCCCTACAATGAGCAGTTCTTC.

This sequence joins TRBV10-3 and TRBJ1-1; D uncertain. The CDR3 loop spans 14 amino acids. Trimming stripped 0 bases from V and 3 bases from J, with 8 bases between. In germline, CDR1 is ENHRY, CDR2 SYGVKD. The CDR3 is CAISESRGDTEAFF. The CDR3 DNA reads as TGTGCCATCAGTGAGTCGAGAGGAGACACTGAAGCTTTCTTT.

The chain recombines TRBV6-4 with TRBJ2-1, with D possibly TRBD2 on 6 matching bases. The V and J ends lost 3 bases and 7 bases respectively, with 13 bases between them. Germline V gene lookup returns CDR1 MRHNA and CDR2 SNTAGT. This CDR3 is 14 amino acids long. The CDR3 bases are TGTGCCAGCAGTGAGGGTCAGGAGGGGAATGAGCAGTTCTTC. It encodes CASSEGQEGNEQFF.

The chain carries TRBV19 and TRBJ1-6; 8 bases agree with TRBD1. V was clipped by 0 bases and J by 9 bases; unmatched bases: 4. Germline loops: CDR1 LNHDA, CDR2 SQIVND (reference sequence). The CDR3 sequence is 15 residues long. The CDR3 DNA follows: TGTGCCAGTAGTATAGATCAGGGGGCGCTTTCACCCCTCCACTTT. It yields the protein CASSIDQGALSPLHF.